This T cell receptor beta chain was identified during a study of blood T cell repertoires in COVID-19. As for the study in general: Sample material is recorded as cDNA or gDNA derived from T cells, B-cell-depleted T cells, or PBMCs.

The assay was immunoSEQ multiplex PCR, and TCRdb's table has in-frame clones only and misses some. The repertoire has approximately 140,000 clones, around 80% of them found once; the top ten carry 38%. Material: peripheral blood. This receptor was identified in a human donor in a cohort sampled during active COVID-19.

The CDR3 DNA reads TGCGCCAGCAGCCCGGGGTTCGAGGCTTCCTGGGGAAATCAGCCCCAGCATTTT. Translated, it gives CASSPGFEASWGNQPQHF. The V call is TRBV4-1, the J call TRBJ1-5, with D unclear. Trimming removed 4 bases at V and 4 bases at J, with 23 bases between. CDR3 length equals 18 residues. The germline gives CDR1 MGHRA, CDR2 YSYEKL.